The 9 T cell receptor beta chains presented below share a single source sample, sequenced in a study of T cell repertoires in cytomegalovirus infection. TCRdb ran MiXCR on the reads and lists one entry per CDR3 protein. The top ten clones hold less than 10% of a sample with roughly 640,000 distinct CDR3 sequences, roughly 24% of them seen once. The sample consisted of CD8+ T cells from PBMCs. Receptors originate from a human donor in good health (CMV status not recorded). Some clones in this sample may be carry-over from other donors' samples.

The V call is TRBV6-2 or TRBV6-3, the J call TRBJ2-5; D is perhaps TRBD2 (5 bases). The V end was cut by 2 bases, the J end by 5 bases, with 12 bases between. Germline assignment: CDR1 MNHEY and CDR2 SVGEGT. The CDR3 consists of 14 residues. Written as DNA, the CDR3 is TGTGCCAGCAGTTACGCTAACGGGAAGGAGACCCAGTACTTC. This gives the protein CASSYANGKETQYF.

Only a few counts were recorded for this clonotype. The genes are TRBV7-8 and TRBJ2-7; possibly TRBD1 or TRBD2 for D (6 bases each). V shed 5 bases and J shed 5 bases, with 19 bases lying between them. This CDR3 is built from 15 residues. Germline-derived CDR1 and CDR2 are SGHVS and FQNEAQ. In nucleotides, the CDR3 is TGTGCCAGCAGCCCCGGAGGGGGGAGTACGGACGAGCAGTACTTC. It encodes CASSPGGGSTDEQYF.

The V call is TRBV23-1, the J call TRBJ2-4; D may correspond to TRBD1 or TRBD2 (5 bases each). TRBV23-1 carries the ORF label, with uncertain function. The CDR3 covers 16 residues. Trimming left V 2 bases short and J 0 bases short, with 11 bases between. The CDR3 is CASSQGDELAKNIQYF. The CDR3 nucleotides read TGCGCCAGCAGTCAAGGGGACGAACTAGCCAAAAACATTCAGTACTTC.

This clonotype was seen only a few times. The chain uses TRBV12-3 or TRBV12-4 and TRBJ1-5; no clear D. The CDR3 consists of 13 residues. Deletions cut 5 bases from V and 3 bases from J, with 8 bases between. The CDR3 DNA sequence: TGTGCCAGCAGTGGACTGAACAATCAGCCCCAGCATTTT. Translated, it gives CASSGLNNQPQHF.

V gene TRBV5-1 combines with J gene TRBJ1-1; a weak D match, TRBD1 (5 bases). Per germline, CDR1 SGHRS and CDR2 YFSETQ. This CDR3 has 12 residues. Trimming cost V 4 bases and J 7 bases, with 11 bases left between them. CDR3 nucleotide sequence: TGCGCCAGCAGCCCGGGGGATTTTGAAGCTTTCTTT. As protein: CASSPGDFEAFF.

A few counts support this clonotype. The rearrangement uses TRBV29-1 and TRBJ1-2; D uncertain. The germline V and J ends were trimmed by 2 bases and 2 bases, with 9 bases remaining between them. The germline gives CDR1 SQVTM, CDR2 ANQGSEA. The CDR3 length is 13 residues. The CDR3 loop is CSVERTGNYGYTF. CDR3 nucleotides: TGCAGCGTTGAAAGGACGGGAAACTATGGCTACACCTTC.

The chain carries TRBV20-1 and TRBJ1-2; D uncertain. The V end lost 3 bases, the J end lost 7 bases, and 6 bases lay between the germline ends. The CDR3 totals 10 residues. Per the germline V gene, CDR1 is DFQATT and CDR2 is SNEGSKA (reference sequence). CDR3 sequence reads: CSASEAGYTF. CDR3 nucleotides: TGCAGTGCTAGTGAAGCTGGCTACACCTTC.

This clonotype has a handful of counts. This chain uses TRBV19 with TRBJ2-1, with 8 nucleotides matching TRBD1. Germline loops: CDR1 LNHDA, CDR2 SQIVND (reference sequence). The CDR3 sequence is 15 residues long. V trimming: 6 bases; J trimming: 9 bases; junction bases outside the gene matches: 13. CDR3 residues: CASSFGQGPYGEQFF. The CDR3 DNA is TGTGCCAGTAGCTTCGGACAGGGACCCTATGGTGAGCAGTTCTTC.

At least ten counts were recorded for this clonotype. V usage is TRBV7-6 and J usage is TRBJ2-4; unclear D gene. Between the trimmed V and J ends, which lost 1 base and 5 bases, there was a span of 12 bases. Germline values: CDR1 SGHVS, CDR2 FNYEAQ. The CDR3 is 15 residues long. The CDR3 DNA reads as TGTGCCAGCAGCTTAGGCTCCTCGATGGAAAACATTCAGTACTTC. Encoded protein: CASSLGSSMENIQYF.